The table lists the clone carrying this TCR beta chain with a count of one. The data were produced by immunoSEQ multiplex PCR, yet TCRdb's version contains in-frame clones alone and is incomplete. The data contain some 20,000 clones, 85% to 95% of them singletons. This sample was taken from a study of brain T cells in children with intractable seizures. The specimen comprised peripheral blood, sampled at surgery. The sequence was collected from a boy aged 5-17 years with focal cortical dysplasia and intractable seizures.

The CDR3 DNA is TGTGCCAGCTCGTTGACGGGGCTAACTTCCTACAATGAGCAGTTCTTC. As protein: CASSLTGLTSYNEQFF. The J gene is TRBJ2-1, the V gene TRBV18; D might be TRBD1 or TRBD2, each matching 5 bases. The CDR3 consists of 16 residues. V lost 6 bases and J 1 base, leaving 16 bases between the germline ends. CDR1 and CDR2 from the germline V gene are KGHSH and LQKENI.